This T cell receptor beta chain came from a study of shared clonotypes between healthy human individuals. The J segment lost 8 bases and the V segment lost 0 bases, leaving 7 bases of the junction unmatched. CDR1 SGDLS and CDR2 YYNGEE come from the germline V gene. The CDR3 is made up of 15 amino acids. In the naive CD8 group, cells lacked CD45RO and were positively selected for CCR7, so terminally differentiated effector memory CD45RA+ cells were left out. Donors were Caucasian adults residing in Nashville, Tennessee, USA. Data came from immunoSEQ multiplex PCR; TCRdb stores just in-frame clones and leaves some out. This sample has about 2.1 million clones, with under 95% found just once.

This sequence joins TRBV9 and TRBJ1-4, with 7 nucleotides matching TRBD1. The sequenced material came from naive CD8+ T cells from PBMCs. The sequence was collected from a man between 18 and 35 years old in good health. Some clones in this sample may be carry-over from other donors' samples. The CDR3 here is CASSVDGTAYEKLFF. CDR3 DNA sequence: TGTGCCAGCAGCGTAGATGGGACAGCGTACGAAAAACTGTTTTTT.